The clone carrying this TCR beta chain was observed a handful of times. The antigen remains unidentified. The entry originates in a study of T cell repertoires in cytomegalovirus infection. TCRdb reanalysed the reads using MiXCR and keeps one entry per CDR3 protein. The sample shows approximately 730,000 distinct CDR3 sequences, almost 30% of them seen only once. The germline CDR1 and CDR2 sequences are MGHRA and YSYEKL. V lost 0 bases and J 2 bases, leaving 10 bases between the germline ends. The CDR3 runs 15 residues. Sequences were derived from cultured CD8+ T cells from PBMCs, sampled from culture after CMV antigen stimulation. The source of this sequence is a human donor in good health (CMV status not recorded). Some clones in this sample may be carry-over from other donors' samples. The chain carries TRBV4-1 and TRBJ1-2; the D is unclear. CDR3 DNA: TGCGCCAGCAGCCAAGAACGAGGGCCCAACTATGGCTACACCTTC. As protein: CASSQERGPNYGYTF.